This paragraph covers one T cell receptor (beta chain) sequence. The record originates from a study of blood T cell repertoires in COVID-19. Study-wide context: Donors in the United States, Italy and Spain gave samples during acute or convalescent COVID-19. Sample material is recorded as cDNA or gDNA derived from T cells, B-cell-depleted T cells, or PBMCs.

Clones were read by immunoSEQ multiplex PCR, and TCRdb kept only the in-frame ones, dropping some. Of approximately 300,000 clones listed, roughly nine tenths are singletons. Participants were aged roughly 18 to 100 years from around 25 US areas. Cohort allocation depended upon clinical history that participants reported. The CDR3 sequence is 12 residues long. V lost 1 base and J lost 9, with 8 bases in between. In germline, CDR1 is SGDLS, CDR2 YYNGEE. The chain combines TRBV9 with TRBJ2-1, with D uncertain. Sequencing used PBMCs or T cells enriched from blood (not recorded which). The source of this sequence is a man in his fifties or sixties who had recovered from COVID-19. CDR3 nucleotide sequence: TGTGCCAGCAGCGTAAATGAGGTTGAGCAGTTCTTC. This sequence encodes CASSVNEVEQFF.